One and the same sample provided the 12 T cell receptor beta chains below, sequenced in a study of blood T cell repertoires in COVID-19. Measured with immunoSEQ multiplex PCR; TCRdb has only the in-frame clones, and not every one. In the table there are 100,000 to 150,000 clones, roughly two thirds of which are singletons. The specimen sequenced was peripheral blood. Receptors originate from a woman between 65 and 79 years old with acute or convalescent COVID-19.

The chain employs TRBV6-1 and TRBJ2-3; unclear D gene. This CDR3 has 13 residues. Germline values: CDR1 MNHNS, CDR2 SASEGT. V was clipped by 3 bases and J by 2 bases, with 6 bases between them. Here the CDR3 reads CASSDPNTDTQYF. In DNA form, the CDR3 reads TGTGCCAGCAGTGACCCAAACACAGATACGCAGTATTTT.

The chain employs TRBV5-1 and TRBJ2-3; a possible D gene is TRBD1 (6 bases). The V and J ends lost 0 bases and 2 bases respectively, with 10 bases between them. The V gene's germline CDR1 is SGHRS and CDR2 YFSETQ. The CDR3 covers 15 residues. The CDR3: CASSLEGHNTDTQYF. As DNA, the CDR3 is TGCGCCAGCAGCTTGGAGGGACACAACACAGATACGCAGTATTTT.

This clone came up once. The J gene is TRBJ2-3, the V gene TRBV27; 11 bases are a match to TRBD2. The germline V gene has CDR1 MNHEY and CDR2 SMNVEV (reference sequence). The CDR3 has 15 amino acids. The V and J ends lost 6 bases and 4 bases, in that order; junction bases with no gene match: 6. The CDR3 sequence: CASSRLAGRADTQYF. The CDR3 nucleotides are TGTGCCAGCAGCCGACTAGCGGGAAGAGCAGATACGCAGTATTTT.

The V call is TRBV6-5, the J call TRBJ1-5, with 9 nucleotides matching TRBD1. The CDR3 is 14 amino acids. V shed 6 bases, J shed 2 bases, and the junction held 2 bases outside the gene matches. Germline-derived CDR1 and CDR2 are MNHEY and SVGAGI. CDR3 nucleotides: TGTGCCAGCAGCACAGGGGGCGGCAATCAGCCCCAGCATTTT. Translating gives CASSTGGGNQPQHF.

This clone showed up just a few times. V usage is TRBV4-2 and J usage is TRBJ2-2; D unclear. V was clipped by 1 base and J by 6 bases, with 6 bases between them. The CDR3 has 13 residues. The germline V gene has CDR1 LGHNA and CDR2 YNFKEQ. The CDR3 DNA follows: TGTGCCAGCAGCCAAGGAGATGCCGGGGAGCTGTTTTTT. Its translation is CASSQGDAGELFF.

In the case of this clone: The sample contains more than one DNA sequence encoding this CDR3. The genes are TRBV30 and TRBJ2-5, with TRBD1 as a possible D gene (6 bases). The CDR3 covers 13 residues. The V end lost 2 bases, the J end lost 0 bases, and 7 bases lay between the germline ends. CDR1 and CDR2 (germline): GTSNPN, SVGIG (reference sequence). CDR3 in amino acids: CAWSTGNQETQYF. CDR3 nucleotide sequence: TGTGCCTGGAGTACAGGGAACCAAGAGACCCAGTACTTC.

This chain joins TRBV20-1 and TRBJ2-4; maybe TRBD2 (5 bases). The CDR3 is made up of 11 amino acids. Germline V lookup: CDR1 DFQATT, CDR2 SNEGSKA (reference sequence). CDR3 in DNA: TGCTCTTGGGAGACCAAAAACATTCAGTACTTC. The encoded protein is CSWETKNIQYF.

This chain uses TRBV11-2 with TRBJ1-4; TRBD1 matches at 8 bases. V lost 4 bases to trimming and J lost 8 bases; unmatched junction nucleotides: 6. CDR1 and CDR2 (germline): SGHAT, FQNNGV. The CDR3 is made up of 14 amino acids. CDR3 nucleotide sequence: TGTGCCAGCAGCTCTGACAGGGGAAGAGAAAAACTGTTTTTT. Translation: CASSSDRGREKLFF.

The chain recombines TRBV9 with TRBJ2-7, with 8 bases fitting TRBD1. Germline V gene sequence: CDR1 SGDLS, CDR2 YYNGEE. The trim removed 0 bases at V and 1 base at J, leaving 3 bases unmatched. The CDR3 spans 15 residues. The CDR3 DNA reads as TGTGCCAGCAGCGTAGCCGGGACAGGATCCTACGAGCAGTACTTC. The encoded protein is CASSVAGTGSYEQYF.

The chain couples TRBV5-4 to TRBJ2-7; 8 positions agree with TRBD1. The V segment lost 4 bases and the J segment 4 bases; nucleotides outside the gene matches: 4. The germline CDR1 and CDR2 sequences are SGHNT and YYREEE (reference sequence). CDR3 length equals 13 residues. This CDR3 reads CASSPGQEYEQYF. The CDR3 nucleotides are TGTGCCAGCAGCCCGGGACAGGAGTACGAGCAGTACTTC.

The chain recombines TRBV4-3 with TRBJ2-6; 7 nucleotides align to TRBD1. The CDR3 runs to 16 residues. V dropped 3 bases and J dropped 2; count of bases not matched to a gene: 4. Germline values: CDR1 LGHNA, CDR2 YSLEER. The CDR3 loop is CASSQGDRAGANVLTF. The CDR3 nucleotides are TGCGCCAGCAGCCAGGGCGACAGGGCTGGGGCCAACGTCCTGACTTTC.

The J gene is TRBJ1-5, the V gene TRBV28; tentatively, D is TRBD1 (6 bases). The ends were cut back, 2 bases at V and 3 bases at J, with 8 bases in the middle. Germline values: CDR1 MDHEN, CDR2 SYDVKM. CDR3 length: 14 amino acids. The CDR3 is CASSLNRVNQPQHF. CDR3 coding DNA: TGTGCCAGCAGTTTAAACAGGGTCAATCAGCCCCAGCATTTT.